This is a list of T cell receptor beta chains from one sample in a study of T cells after yellow fever vaccination. TCRdb re-derived calls from the 5' RACE reads in MiXCR, one entry per CDR3 protein. The table records 65,000 to 90,000 distinct CDR3 sequences, about an eighth of them present only once. The material was CD8+ T cells not binding an NS4B(214-222) dextramer, sorted from PBMCs, obtained less than 25 days after the first yellow fever vaccination. The origin of the receptors is a man aged 18 to 29 who received the YFV17D yellow fever vaccine. Each CDR3 is given with its conserved first and last residue. The D gene is left open where the match is weak. Clone size is stated in some rows and not others, as once, few, many or a class when expanded.

abundance,j_gene,v_gene,d_gene,CDR3nt,CDR3aa
few,TRBJ1-1,TRBV2,.,TGTGCCAGCTGGGGGACTGAAGCTTTCTTT,CASWGTEAFF
.,TRBJ2-1,TRBV3-1,TRBD2,TGTGCCAGCAGGACTAGCGAACATCACAATGAGCAGTTCTTC,CASRTSEHHNEQFF
few,TRBJ1-4,TRBV7-8,TRBD1,TGTGCCAGCAGAGAGGGGGCCCGACCGAGTGAAAAACTGTTTTTT,CASREGARPSEKLFF
.,TRBJ2-5,TRBV6-1,.,TGTGCCAGCAGTGAAGGCAGAGACCAAGAGACCCAGTACTTC,CASSEGRDQETQYF
.,TRBJ2-5,TRBV7-9,.,TGTGCCAGCAGCTCCATAGAGACCCAGTACTTC,CASSSIETQYF
few,TRBJ1-2,TRBV24-1,.,TGTGCCACCAGTGATTTGGGGCAGGAGAGTGGCTACACCTTC,CATSDLGQESGYTF
few,TRBJ1-5,TRBV4-1,.,TGCGCCAGCAGCCTCTACGGGGCAGGGTACGAGCCCCAGCATTTT,CASSLYGAGYEPQHF
few,TRBJ2-2,TRBV4-3,TRBD1,TGCGCCAGCAGCCAATTACAGGGGGCGTGGGGGGAGCTGTTTTTT,CASSQLQGAWGELFF
few,TRBJ2-2,TRBV6-5,TRBD2,TGTGCCAGCAGTTACTATAGCGGGGGGGACACCGGGGAGCTGTTTTTT,CASSYYSGGDTGELFF
many,TRBJ2-7,TRBV4-1,.,TGCGCCAGCAGCCAAGGCCAGGGGTCCTACGAGCAGTACTTC,CASSQGQGSYEQYF
.,TRBJ1-1,TRBV19,.,TGTGCCAGTAGTATAGCGTTTGGGGAGGGCTCGGACACTGAAGCTTTCTTT,CASSIAFGEGSDTEAFF
.,TRBJ1-3,TRBV11-2,.,TGTGCCAGCAGTTGGAACACAGGAGACTCTGGAAACACCATATATTTT,CASSWNTGDSGNTIYF
.,TRBJ2-5,TRBV5-6,.,TGTGCCAGCAGCTTGGCTAGCGACCAGTACTTC,CASSLASDQYF
few,TRBJ2-3,TRBV4-1,.,TGCGCCAGCAGCCAAGGTGGGGTAGCGGCCGGGGATACGCAGTATTTT,CASSQGGVAAGDTQYF
.,TRBJ1-5,TRBV15,.,TGTGCCACAAGCGATTGGAAGGAAAGCAATCAGCCCCAGCATTTT,CATSDWKESNQPQHF
.,TRBJ2-2,TRBV10-3,TRBD2,TGTGCCATCAGTGAGGCGGGGGTGGTCGGGGAGCTGTTTTTT,CAISEAGVVGELFF
.,TRBJ2-2,TRBV27,TRBD1,TGTGCCAGCACCCTAGGGACAGGGATTACCGGGGAGCTGTTTTTT,CASTLGTGITGELFF
few,TRBJ2-1,TRBV4-3,.,TGCGCCAGCAGCCAGATTTTCGGGTGGAATGAGCAGTTCTTC,CASSQIFGWNEQFF
few,TRBJ2-7,TRBV6-2/TRBV6-3,TRBD1,TGTGCCAGCACTTGGGACAGGGGCACCTACGAGCAGTACTTC,CASTWDRGTYEQYF
few,TRBJ2-7,TRBV5-1,.,TGCGCCAGCAGTCCCACAACAGGGATCCACGAGCAGTACTTC,CASSPTTGIHEQYF
.,TRBJ1-1,TRBV29-1,.,TGCAGCGTTGAAGAGGCAGGGCTCACTGAAGCTTTCTTT,CSVEEAGLTEAFF
.,TRBJ2-2,TRBV4-3,.,TGCGCCAGCAGCCAAGACGGTCAGGGGAACACCGGGGAGCTGTTTTTT,CASSQDGQGNTGELFF
few,TRBJ2-7,TRBV4-1,TRBD1,TGCGCCAGCAGCCAAGACGGGACAGGAGGTCTGCAGTACTTC,CASSQDGTGGLQYF
.,TRBJ2-7,TRBV3-1,.,TGTGCCAGCAGCCAAGTTGCAGGGGCACTCTCCTACGAGCAGTACTTC,CASSQVAGALSYEQYF
few,TRBJ2-7,TRBV6-5,TRBD1,TGTGCCAGCAGTTCGGTGAATACAGGGGGCTGGTACGAGCAGTACTTC,CASSSVNTGGWYEQYF
few,TRBJ2-2,TRBV6-1,.,TGTGCCAGCAGTGAAGTCCCCGGGGAGCTGTTTTTT,CASSEVPGELFF
.,TRBJ1-5,TRBV4-3,.,TGCGCCAGCAGCCAAGAGGTACACCCAGGTCAGCCCCAGCATTTT,CASSQEVHPGQPQHF
.,TRBJ1-2,TRBV4-1,.,TGCGCCAGCAGCCAAGAGGGGAGCTACTATGGCTACACCTTC,CASSQEGSYYGYTF
.,TRBJ1-1,TRBV29-1,.,TGCAGCGTTGTCACGTTGAGATATGAAGCTTTCTTT,CSVVTLRYEAFF
few,TRBJ2-2,TRBV6-5,TRBD1,TGTGCCAGCCGAGACAGGGCCACCGGGGAGCTGTTTTTT,CASRDRATGELFF
few,TRBJ2-3,TRBV3-1,.,TGTGCCAGCAGCCCTCCCGGGACAAGTTTTTTCGCAGATACGCAGTATTTT,CASSPPGTSFFADTQYF
few,TRBJ2-1,TRBV3-1,TRBD2,TGTGCCAGCAGCCAAGACACAGCGGGGAACTCCTACAATGAGCAGTTCTTC,CASSQDTAGNSYNEQFF
.,TRBJ1-1,TRBV7-9,.,TGTGCCAGCAGCTTAAGGGGAGAAGCTTTCTTT,CASSLRGEAFF
.,TRBJ2-5,TRBV9,TRBD1,TGTGCCAGCAGCACCTACGGACAGGGTGGGGAGACCCAGTACTTC,CASSTYGQGGETQYF
few,TRBJ2-2,TRBV7-8,.,TGTGCCAGCAGCTGGGTGGGATCCGGGGAGCTGTTTTTT,CASSWVGSGELFF
.,TRBJ2-3,TRBV7-9,TRBD2,TGTGCCAGCAGCCCTGTTCTAGCGGGGGCAGATACGCAGTATTTT,CASSPVLAGADTQYF
.,TRBJ2-1,TRBV5-1,TRBD2,TGCGCCAGCAGCCGGACTAGCGGGGGGACATCCTACAATGAGCAGTTCTTC,CASSRTSGGTSYNEQFF
few,TRBJ2-2,TRBV7-8,TRBD1,TGTGCCAGCAGCTTATGGGCGCAGGGGGCGCTGGCCGGGGAGCTGTTTTTT,CASSLWAQGALAGELFF
few,TRBJ1-5,TRBV12-3/TRBV12-4,.,TGTGCCAGCAGGCGGGTTTTTAGCAATCAGCCCCAGCATTTT,CASRRVFSNQPQHF
many,TRBJ2-2,TRBV20-1,.,TGCAGTGCTAGAGATCTAGGGGAGGACACCGGGGAGCTGTTTTTT,CSARDLGEDTGELFF
few,TRBJ2-1,TRBV24-1,.,TGTGCCACCAGCCAACCACTAAACAATGAGCAGTTCTTC,CATSQPLNNEQFF
.,TRBJ1-1,TRBV6-5,.,TGTGCCACTTTTTTTCTCGCTGAAGCTTTCTTT,CATFFLAEAFF
few,TRBJ2-7,TRBV4-3,TRBD2,TGCGCCAGCAGCCAGACTTCCGGGACTAGAACTCGCGAGCAGTACTTC,CASSQTSGTRTREQYF
.,TRBJ2-1,TRBV6-2/TRBV6-3,.,TGTGCCAGCAGGGACTCTAAGGTAGGGAATGAGCAGTTCTTC,CASRDSKVGNEQFF
many,TRBJ2-5,TRBV6-2/TRBV6-3,.,TGTGCCAGCAGTCAGGAGGGGGCAGGGACCCAGTACTTC,CASSQEGAGTQYF